The following is a T cell receptor (beta chain) sequence with its context. The data were produced by immunoSEQ multiplex PCR, yet TCRdb's version contains in-frame clones alone and is incomplete. The repertoire holds 200,000 to 300,000 clones, with approximately 86% as singletons. This record belongs to a study of blood T cell repertoires in COVID-19. Study summary: COVID-19 samples collected from the United States, Italy and Spain covered acute and convalescent phases.

Germline trimming cut 6 bases from V and 4 bases from J; bases unmatched to any gene: 9. There are 16 residues in the CDR3. Germline V gene lookup returns CDR1 SGHTA and CDR2 FQGNSA. This sequence joins TRBV7-2 and TRBJ2-3; 11 nucleotides align to TRBD2. The sample was PBMCs or T cells enriched from blood (not recorded which). The sequence was collected from a woman between 18 and 30 years old who had recovered from COVID-19. The CDR3 DNA sequence: TGTGCCAGCAGTCAGAATAGCGGGGGGGCAGCAGATACGCAGTATTTT. Amino acid sequence: CASSQNSGGAADTQYF.